One and the same sample provided the 26 T cell receptor beta chains below, sequenced in a study of CD8 T cells in ankylosing spondylitis. Study-wide results and caveats: Made up of fewer than 10 highly homologous variants, a TCR beta motif appeared characteristic of ankylosing spondylitis blood.

These receptors lack a known antigen. MiXCR, run by TCRdb on the 5' RACE reads, gives a single entry per CDR3 protein. The repertoire holds 500,000 to 650,000 distinct CDR3 sequences, with about 5.2% as singletons. Sequencing was carried out using blood, either unsorted or a sorted T cell fraction (not recorded which). These receptor sequences come from a male donor with ankylosing spondylitis.

This clonotype has a handful of counts. The rearrangement links TRBV20-1 to TRBJ2-5; 12 bases match TRBD2. Germline lookup yields CDR1 DFQATT and CDR2 SNEGSKA (reference sequence). The J segment lost 4 bases and the V segment lost 5 bases, leaving 11 bases of the junction unmatched. The CDR3 is 16 amino acids. This CDR3 reads CSARPSRLAGVETQYF. The CDR3 DNA follows: TGCAGTGCTCGCCCGAGTAGACTAGCGGGAGTAGAGACCCAGTACTTC.

This clonotype was observed at least ten times. The chain employs TRBV10-3 and TRBJ1-6; TRBD1 agrees at 12 bases. Germline V lookup: CDR1 ENHRY, CDR2 SYGVKD. V was pared by 6 bases and J by 9 bases, with 6 bases of the junction left unmatched. This CDR3 region has 15 residues. CDR3 sequence (DNA): TGTGCCATCAGGCGGGACAGGGGGCGAGGTTCACCCCTCCACTTT. Its translation: CAIRRDRGRGSPLHF.

This clonotype was detected many times. The J gene is TRBJ2-6, the V gene TRBV18; D unresolved. This CDR3 is 16 amino acids long. From germline, CDR1 is KGHSH and CDR2 LQKENI. The V end was cut by 2 bases, the J end by 0 bases, with 8 bases between. The CDR3 region is CASSPSGYSGANVLTF. DNA of the CDR3: TGTGCCAGCTCACCAAGTGGGTACTCTGGGGCCAACGTCCTGACTTTC.

This clonotype was seen ten or more times. CDR3 loop: CASRGQVGQPQHF. DNA of the CDR3: TGTGCCAGCAGGGGACAGGTGGGTCAGCCCCAGCATTTT. The chain joins TRBV12-3 or TRBV12-4 to TRBJ1-5; 8 bases fit TRBD1. The CDR3 sequence is 13 residues long. V dropped 6 bases and J dropped 6; count of bases not matched to a gene: 4.

This clonotype was recorded at least ten times. V usage is TRBV11-2 and J usage is TRBJ2-3; D might be TRBD1 (6 bases). V was cut by 6 bases and J by 4 bases, with 23 bases left in between. This CDR3 has 17 amino acids. Germline-derived CDR1 and CDR2 are SGHAT and FQNNGV. The CDR3 nucleotides are TGTGCCAGCAGGCTATCATCGGCCGGACAGTGGGCAGATACGCAGTATTTT. Encoded protein: CASRLSSAGQWADTQYF.

This clonotype was recorded a few times. The chain recombines TRBV2 with TRBJ1-2; 8 bases agree with TRBD1. Per germline, CDR1 SNHLY and CDR2 FYNNEI. The CDR3 extends over 14 amino acids. Germline trimming cut 10 bases from V and 1 base from J; bases unmatched to any gene: 8. In DNA form, the CDR3 reads TGTGCCAACCAAGACAGGGGAAGTAACTATGGCTACACCTTC. Encoded protein: CANQDRGSNYGYTF.

The CDR3 bases are TGTGCCAGCAGCCCCAGCCGAGATACGCAGTATTTT. It yields the protein CASSPSRDTQYF. V is TRBV7-6 and J is TRBJ2-3, with no clear D. CDR3 length: 12 residues. V was trimmed by 5 bases and J by 5 bases, leaving 8 bases between them. Germline values: CDR1 SGHVS, CDR2 FNYEAQ.

This clonotype occurred many times. This chain connects TRBV5-1 to TRBJ1-1; no clear D gene. V gave up 0 bases and J gave up 2 bases, with 8 bases separating them. There are 14 residues in the CDR3. Germline CDR1 and CDR2: SGHRS and YFSETQ. The DNA for the CDR3 is TGCGCCAGCAGCTTGGAAAGACCAAACACTGAAGCTTTCTTT. It encodes CASSLERPNTEAFF.

This clonotype was counted at least ten times. The chain carries TRBV25-1 and TRBJ1-4, with 8 bases lining up with TRBD1. The V gene's germline CDR1 is MGHDK and CDR2 SYGVNS. The J segment lost 3 bases and the V segment lost 4 bases, leaving 4 bases of the junction unmatched. CDR3 length equals 15 residues. The CDR3 bases are TGTGCCAGCAGTGGGACAGGGTTCCCTAATGAAAAACTGTTTTTT. It yields the protein CASSGTGFPNEKLFF.

In its sample, this clonotype was seen many times. The genes are TRBV4-1 and TRBJ2-1; the match to TRBD2 covers 7 bases. The CDR3 has 16 residues. Germline CDR1 is MGHRA and CDR2 is YSYEKL. V gave up 0 bases and J gave up 4 bases; unmatched junction bases: 6. The CDR3 DNA is TGCGCCAGCAGCCAAGAGGGTCTAGCGGAGTACAATGAGCAGTTCTTC. This encodes CASSQEGLAEYNEQFF.

This clonotype was observed at least ten times. The chain uses TRBV20-1 and TRBJ1-1, with 7 bases identical to TRBD1. CDR1 is DFQATT and CDR2 is SNEGSKA in the germline V gene (reference sequence). The junction had 5 bases not matched to a gene; V was cut back by 3 bases and J by 1 base. The length of the CDR3 is 14 residues. CDR3 sequence: CSARTGRWNTEAFF. In nucleotides, the CDR3 is TGCAGTGCTAGGACAGGGCGTTGGAACACTGAAGCTTTCTTT.

This clonotype was recorded many times. This rearrangement joins TRBV7-2 to TRBJ2-3; TRBD2 might be the D (6 bases). The CDR3 sequence is 16 residues long. V lost 5 bases to trimming and J lost 4 bases, with 19 bases between them. Germline CDR1 reads SGHTA; CDR2 reads FQGNSA. This CDR3 is CASSALGGTPPDTQYF. In nucleotides, the CDR3 is TGTGCCAGCAGCGCCCTGGGCGGGACCCCCCCAGATACGCAGTATTTT.

This clonotype was seen ten or more times. This chain joins TRBV4-2 and TRBJ1-6; D remains unclear. The CDR3 runs 16 residues. In germline, CDR1 is LGHNA, CDR2 YNFKEQ. V lost 0 bases to trimming and J lost 12 bases, with 18 bases between them. In nucleotides, the CDR3 is TGTGCCAGCAGCCAAGATATCAGACCTAATCGGGGACCCCTCCACTTT. Residues: CASSQDIRPNRGPLHF.

The table lists this clonotype with many counts. The chain combines TRBV11-2 with TRBJ1-5; 8 bases are shared with TRBD1. The CDR3 length is 17 residues. V dropped 4 bases and J dropped 2; count of bases not matched to a gene: 10. CDR1 SGHAT and CDR2 FQNNGV come from the germline V gene. In DNA form, the CDR3 reads TGTGCCAGCAGCTCGGACAGGGTTGGGGGGCGCAATCAGCCCCAGCATTTT. This translates into CASSSDRVGGRNQPQHF.

The chain joins TRBV5-1 to TRBJ2-1; 11 nucleotides agree with TRBD1. The CDR3 is made up of 16 amino acids. J was trimmed by 5 bases and V by 3 bases; bases with no gene match: 7. Germline CDR1 reads SGHRS; CDR2 reads YFSETQ. The CDR3 DNA reads TGCGCCAGCAGCTCCTGGGACAGGGGGGAAGACAATGAGCAGTTCTTC. Translation gives CASSSWDRGEDNEQFF. The whole variable domain, filled in from reference TRBV5-1 and TRBJ2-1, reads KAGVTQTPRYLIKTRGQQVTLSCSPISGHRSVSWYQQTPGQGLQFLFEYFSETQRNKGNFPGRFSGRQFSNSRSEMNVSTLELGDSALYLCASSSWDRGEDNEQFFGPGTRLTVL.

This clonotype was seen ten or more times. The rearrangement joins TRBV28 to TRBJ1-1, with a weak D call TRBD1 (6 bases). Looked up from germline, CDR1 is MDHEN and CDR2 is SYDVKM. V lost 4 bases and J lost 6, with 15 bases in between. The CDR3 is made up of 14 amino acids. This CDR3 reads CASSSSNRAPEAFF. The CDR3 DNA is TGTGCCAGCAGTTCGTCGAACAGGGCCCCTGAAGCTTTCTTT.

This clonotype has a count of ten or more. V is TRBV5-1 and J is TRBJ2-3; 14 bases are a match to TRBD2. The ends lost 4 bases at V and 4 bases at J; junction bases unmatched: 5. The CDR3 consists of 16 residues. Germline loops: CDR1 SGHRS, CDR2 YFSETQ. CDR3 sequence: CASSPGTSGSPDTQYF. The CDR3 nucleotides read TGCGCCAGCAGCCCCGGGACTAGCGGGAGTCCAGATACGCAGTATTTT.

This clonotype was counted only a few times. This CDR3 reads CASSPTSELEQFF. DNA of the CDR3: TGTGCCAGCAGCCCAACTAGTGAACTTGAGCAGTTCTTC. The genes are TRBV7-2 and TRBJ2-1, with a possible D match to TRBD2 (5 bases). CDR3 length equals 13 residues. V was cut by 5 bases and J by 9 bases, with 14 bases left in between. Per the germline V gene, CDR1 is SGHTA and CDR2 is FQGNSA.

At least ten counts were recorded for this clonotype. The rearrangement joins TRBV20-1 to TRBJ2-3; D remains unclear. The V end was cut by 2 bases, the J end by 0 bases, with 12 bases between. The CDR3 extends over 15 amino acids. Germline-derived CDR1 and CDR2 are DFQATT and SNEGSKA (reference sequence). The CDR3 sequence is CSARSRYQSTDTQYF. The CDR3, as DNA: TGCAGTGCTAGATCACGCTACCAAAGCACAGATACGCAGTATTTT.

The chain uses TRBV30 and TRBJ2-7; D tentatively fits TRBD1 or TRBD2 (5 bases each). Looked up from germline, CDR1 is GTSNPN and CDR2 is SVGIG (reference sequence). The CDR3 runs to 14 residues. Trimming took off 0 bases at V and 2 bases at J, with 11 bases between the two ends. The CDR3 loop reads CAWSVGPNAYEQYF. The CDR3 region has the DNA TGTGCCTGGAGTGTGGGACCCAACGCCTACGAGCAGTACTTC.

This clonotype has ten or more counts. The V call is TRBV20-1, the J call TRBJ2-1; D not certain. Germline lookup yields CDR1 DFQATT and CDR2 SNEGSKA (reference sequence). Between the trimmed V and J ends, which lost 0 bases and 0 bases, there was a span of 12 bases. This CDR3 is 16 amino acids long. CDR3 loop: CSARDEGSGSYNEQFF. The CDR3 nucleotides read TGCAGTGCTAGAGACGAAGGGTCCGGCTCCTACAATGAGCAGTTCTTC.

This clonotype was counted only a few times. V gene TRBV7-9 combines with J gene TRBJ2-1; D may be TRBD2 (5 bases). This CDR3 has 14 amino acids. V shed 0 bases and J shed 5 bases, with 8 bases lying between them. From germline, CDR1 is SEHNR and CDR2 FQNEAQ (reference sequence). This CDR3 reads CASSLAGVNNEQFF. In DNA, the CDR3 is TGTGCCAGCAGCTTAGCGGGAGTCAACAATGAGCAGTTCTTC.

This clonotype was found many times. CDR3 DNA: TGTGCCAGCAGCAAGGGACAGGCAACTAATGAAAAACTGTTTTTT. This gives the protein CASSKGQATNEKLFF. This chain uses TRBV7-9 with TRBJ1-4, with 8 bases lining up with TRBD1. The V gene's germline CDR1 is SEHNR and CDR2 FQNEAQ (reference sequence). Trimming took 5 bases from V and 0 from J; bases not matched to a gene: 2. The CDR3 sequence is 15 residues long. Full variable domain (outside the CDR3, taken from reference TRBV7-9 and TRBJ1-4): DTGVSQNPRHKITKRGQNVTFRCDPISEHNRLYWYRQTLGQGPEFLTYFQNEAQLEKSRLLSDRFSAERPKGSFSTLEIQRTEQGDSAMYLCASSKGQATNEKLFFGSGTQLSVL.

This clonotype is a singleton in its sample. A much more abundant neighbour one base away suggests this may be a read error. The rearrangement links TRBV4-3 to TRBJ2-2; D may be TRBD2 (6 bases). Looked up from germline, CDR1 is LGHNA and CDR2 is YSLEER. The CDR3 extends over 16 amino acids. Between the trimmed V and J ends, which lost 5 bases and 7 bases, there was a span of 20 bases. In DNA, the CDR3 is TGCGCCAGCAGCTGGGACCTGCCGGGAGACATCGGGGAGCTGTTTTTT. Translation gives CASSWDLPGDIGELFF.

This clonotype was recorded at least ten times. The chain couples TRBV9 to TRBJ2-3; 11 positions agree with TRBD2. CDR1 and CDR2 from the germline V gene are SGDLS and YYNGEE. The length of the CDR3 is 18 residues. V was clipped by 4 bases and J by 2 bases; unmatched bases: 12. The CDR3 is CASSTPQGTSGTTDTQYF. As DNA, the CDR3 is TGTGCCAGCAGCACCCCCCAAGGGACTAGCGGCACCACAGATACGCAGTATTTT.

This clonotype came up many times. This chain joins TRBV15 and TRBJ2-1, with TRBD2 matching 13 bases. Trimming cost V 1 base and J 5 bases; bases outside gene matches: 5. This CDR3 contains 17 residues. CDR1 and CDR2 from the germline V gene are LNHNV and YYDKDF (reference sequence). The CDR3 sequence is CATSRAWGLAGNNEQFF. CDR3 coding DNA: TGTGCCACCAGCAGAGCCTGGGGACTAGCGGGAAACAATGAGCAGTTCTTC.